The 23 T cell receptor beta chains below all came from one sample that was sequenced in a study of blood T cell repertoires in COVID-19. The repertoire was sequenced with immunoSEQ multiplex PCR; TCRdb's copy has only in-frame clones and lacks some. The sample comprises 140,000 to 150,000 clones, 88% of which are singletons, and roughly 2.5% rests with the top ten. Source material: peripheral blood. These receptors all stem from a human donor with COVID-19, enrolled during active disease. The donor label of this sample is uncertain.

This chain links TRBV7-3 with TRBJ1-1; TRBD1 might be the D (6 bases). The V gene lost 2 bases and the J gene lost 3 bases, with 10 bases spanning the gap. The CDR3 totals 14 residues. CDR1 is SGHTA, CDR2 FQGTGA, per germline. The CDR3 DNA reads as TGTGCCAGCAGCTTAGGGGGCGAGGACACTGAAGCTTTCTTT. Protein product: CASSLGGEDTEAFF.

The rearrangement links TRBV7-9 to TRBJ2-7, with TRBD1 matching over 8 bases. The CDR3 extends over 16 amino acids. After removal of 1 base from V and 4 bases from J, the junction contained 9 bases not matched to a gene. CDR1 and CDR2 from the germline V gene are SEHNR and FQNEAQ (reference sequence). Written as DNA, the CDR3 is TGTGCCAGCAGCTTAGTCCCGAGGACAGGGAAGTACGAGCAGTACTTC. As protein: CASSLVPRTGKYEQYF.

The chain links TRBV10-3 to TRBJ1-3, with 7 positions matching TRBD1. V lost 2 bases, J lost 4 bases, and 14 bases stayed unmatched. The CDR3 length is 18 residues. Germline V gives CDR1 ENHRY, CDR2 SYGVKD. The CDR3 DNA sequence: TGTGCCATCAGTGAGCCTCCACAAGACAGGGTGATCGGAAACACCATATATTTT. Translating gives CAISEPPQDRVIGNTIYF.

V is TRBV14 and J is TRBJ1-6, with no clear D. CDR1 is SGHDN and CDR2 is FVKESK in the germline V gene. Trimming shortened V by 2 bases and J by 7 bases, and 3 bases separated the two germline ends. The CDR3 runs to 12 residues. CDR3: CASSQINSPLHF. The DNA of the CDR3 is TGTGCCAGCAGCCAAATAAATTCACCCCTCCACTTT.

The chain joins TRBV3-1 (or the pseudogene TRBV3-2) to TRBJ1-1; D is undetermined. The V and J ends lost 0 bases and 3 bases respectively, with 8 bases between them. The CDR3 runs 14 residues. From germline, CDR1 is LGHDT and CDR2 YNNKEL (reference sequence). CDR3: CASSQDVADTEAFF. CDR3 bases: TGTGCCAGCAGCCAAGACGTGGCTGACACTGAAGCTTTCTTT.

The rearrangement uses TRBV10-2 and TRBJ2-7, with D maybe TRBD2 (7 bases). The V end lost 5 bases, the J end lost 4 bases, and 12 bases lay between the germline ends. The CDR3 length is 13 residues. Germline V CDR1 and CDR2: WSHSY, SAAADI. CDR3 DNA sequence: TGCGCCAGCAGTCGGGGGGCAGAGTACGAGCAGTACTTC. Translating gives CASSRGAEYEQYF.

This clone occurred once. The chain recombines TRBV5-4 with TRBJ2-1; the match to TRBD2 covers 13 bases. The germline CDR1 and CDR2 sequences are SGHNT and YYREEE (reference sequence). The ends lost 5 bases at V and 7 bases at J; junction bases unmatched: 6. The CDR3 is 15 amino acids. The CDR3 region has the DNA TGTGCCAGCAGAACTAGCGGGGGGGCCGTTAATGAGCAGTTCTTC. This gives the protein CASRTSGGAVNEQFF.

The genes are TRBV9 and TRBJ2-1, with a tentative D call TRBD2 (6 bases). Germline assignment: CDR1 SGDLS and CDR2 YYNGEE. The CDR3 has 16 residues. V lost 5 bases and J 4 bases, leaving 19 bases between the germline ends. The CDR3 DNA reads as TGTGCCAGCAGGGGAGGTTTGGGAGACGGGTACAATGAGCAGTTCTTC. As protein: CASRGGLGDGYNEQFF.

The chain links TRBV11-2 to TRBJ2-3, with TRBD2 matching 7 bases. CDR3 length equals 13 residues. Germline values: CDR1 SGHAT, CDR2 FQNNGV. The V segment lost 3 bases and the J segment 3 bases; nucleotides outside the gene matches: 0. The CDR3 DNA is TGTGCCAGCAGCTTGCGGGGGACAGATACGCAGTATTTT. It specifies CASSLRGTDTQYF.

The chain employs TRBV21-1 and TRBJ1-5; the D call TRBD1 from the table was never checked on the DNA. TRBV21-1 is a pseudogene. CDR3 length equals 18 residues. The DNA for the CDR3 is TGTGCCAGCAGCCCCCGACCTTCCACAGAAGATAGCAATCAGCCCCAGCATTTT. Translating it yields CASSPRPSTEDSNQPQHF.

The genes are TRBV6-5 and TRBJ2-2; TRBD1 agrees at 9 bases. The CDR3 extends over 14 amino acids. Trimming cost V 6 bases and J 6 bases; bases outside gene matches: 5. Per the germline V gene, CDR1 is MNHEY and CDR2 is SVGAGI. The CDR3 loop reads CASRHRGLSGELFF. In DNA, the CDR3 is TGTGCCAGCAGGCACAGGGGGCTCTCCGGGGAGCTGTTTTTT.

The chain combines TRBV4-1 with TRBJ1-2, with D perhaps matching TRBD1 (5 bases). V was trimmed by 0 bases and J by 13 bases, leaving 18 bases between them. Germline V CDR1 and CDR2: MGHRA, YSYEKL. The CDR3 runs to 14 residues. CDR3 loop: CASSQESQGSGVTF. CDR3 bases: TGCGCCAGCAGCCAAGAATCCCAGGGTTCGGGGGTCACCTTC.

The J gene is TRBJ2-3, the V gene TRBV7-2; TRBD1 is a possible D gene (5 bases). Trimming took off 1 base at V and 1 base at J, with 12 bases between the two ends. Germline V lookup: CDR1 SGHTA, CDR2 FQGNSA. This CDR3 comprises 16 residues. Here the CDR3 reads CASSLGIGAGTDTQYF. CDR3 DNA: TGTGCCAGCAGCTTAGGTATTGGGGCTGGCACAGATACGCAGTATTTT.

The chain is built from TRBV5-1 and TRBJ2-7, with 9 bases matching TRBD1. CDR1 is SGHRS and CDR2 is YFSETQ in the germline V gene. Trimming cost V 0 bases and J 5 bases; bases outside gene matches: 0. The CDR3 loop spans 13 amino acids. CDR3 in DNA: TGCGCCAGCAGCTTGGGGGACAGGGACGAGCAGTACTTC. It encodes CASSLGDRDEQYF.

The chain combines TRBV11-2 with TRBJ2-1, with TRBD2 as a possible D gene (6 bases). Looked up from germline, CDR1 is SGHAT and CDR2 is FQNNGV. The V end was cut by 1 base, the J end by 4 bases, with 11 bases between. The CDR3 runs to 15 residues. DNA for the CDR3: TGTGCCAGCAGCTTAGGTGGGACTCAGTACAATGAGCAGTTCTTC. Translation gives CASSLGGTQYNEQFF.

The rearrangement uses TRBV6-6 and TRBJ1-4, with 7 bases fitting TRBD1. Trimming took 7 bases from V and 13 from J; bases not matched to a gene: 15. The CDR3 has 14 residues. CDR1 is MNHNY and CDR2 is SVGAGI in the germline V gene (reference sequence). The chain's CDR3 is CASTPTGDAGGLFF. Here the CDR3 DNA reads TGTGCCAGCACCCCCACAGGGGACGCCGGGGGACTGTTTTTT.

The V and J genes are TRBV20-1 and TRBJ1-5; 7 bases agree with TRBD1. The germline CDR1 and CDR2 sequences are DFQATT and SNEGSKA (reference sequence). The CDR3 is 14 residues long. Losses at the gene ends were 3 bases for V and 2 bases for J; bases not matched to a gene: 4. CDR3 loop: CSASPGGGNQPQHF. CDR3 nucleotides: TGCAGTGCTAGTCCAGGGGGAGGCAATCAGCCCCAGCATTTT.

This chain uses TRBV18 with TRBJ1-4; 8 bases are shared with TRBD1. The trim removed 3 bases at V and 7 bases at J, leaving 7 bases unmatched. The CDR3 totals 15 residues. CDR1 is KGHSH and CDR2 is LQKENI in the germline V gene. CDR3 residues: CASSPRGTGLEKLFF. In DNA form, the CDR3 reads TGTGCCAGCTCACCGAGGGGGACAGGACTTGAAAAACTGTTTTTT.

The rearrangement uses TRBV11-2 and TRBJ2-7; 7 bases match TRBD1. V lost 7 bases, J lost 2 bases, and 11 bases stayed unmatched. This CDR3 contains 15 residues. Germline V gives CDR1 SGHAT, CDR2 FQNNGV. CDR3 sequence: CASNPRHGTAYEQYF. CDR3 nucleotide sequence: TGTGCCAGCAACCCTCGGCACGGGACAGCCTACGAGCAGTACTTC.

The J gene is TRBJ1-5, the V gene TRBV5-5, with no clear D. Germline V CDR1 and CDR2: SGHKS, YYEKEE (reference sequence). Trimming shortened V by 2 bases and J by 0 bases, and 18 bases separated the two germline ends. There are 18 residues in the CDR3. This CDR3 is CASSFRVFGEYSNQPQHF. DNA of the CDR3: TGTGCCAGCAGCTTTAGAGTGTTCGGAGAGTATAGCAATCAGCCCCAGCATTTT.

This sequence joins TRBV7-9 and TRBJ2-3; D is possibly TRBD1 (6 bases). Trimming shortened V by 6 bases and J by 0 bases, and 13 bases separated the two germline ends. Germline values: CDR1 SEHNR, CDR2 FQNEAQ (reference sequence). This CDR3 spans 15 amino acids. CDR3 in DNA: TGTGCCAGCAGTACCACAGGGTTTAGCACAGATACGCAGTATTTT. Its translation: CASSTTGFSTDTQYF.

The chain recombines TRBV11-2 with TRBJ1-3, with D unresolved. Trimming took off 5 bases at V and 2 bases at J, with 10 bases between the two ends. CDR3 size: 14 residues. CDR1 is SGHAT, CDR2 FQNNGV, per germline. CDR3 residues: CASSMGEPGNTIYF. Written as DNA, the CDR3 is TGTGCCAGCAGCATGGGCGAACCTGGAAACACCATATATTTT.

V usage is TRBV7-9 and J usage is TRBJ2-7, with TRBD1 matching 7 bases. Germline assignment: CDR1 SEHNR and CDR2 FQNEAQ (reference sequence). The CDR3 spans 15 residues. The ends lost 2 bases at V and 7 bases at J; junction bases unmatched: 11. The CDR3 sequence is CASSLIGTGADEQYF. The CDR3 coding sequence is TGTGCCAGCAGCTTAATTGGCACAGGGGCGGATGAGCAGTACTTC.